These 14 T cell receptor beta chains came from one sample sequenced in a study of T cells in Graves' hyperthyroidism and ophthalmopathy. The TCR beta CDR3 regions underwent amplification using RNA transcripts as the source. With the HTBI primer set, the TCR CDR3 went through a first round of RT-PCR. A single record per CDR3 protein comes from TCRdb applying MiXCR to the multiplex PCR reads. The table has a few hundred thousand distinct CDR3 sequences, approximately 14% seen once. Sequenced sample: blood. The receptors stem from a woman aged 25 to 39 with Graves' hyperthyroidism.

In this sample, this clonotype turned up many times. The J gene is TRBJ1-4, the V gene TRBV30; D is undetermined. Germline values: CDR1 GTSNPN, CDR2 SVGIG (reference sequence). CDR3 length: 11 residues. V lost 3 bases to trimming and J lost 10 bases, with 9 bases between them. The CDR3: CAWRNIGKLFF. The CDR3 DNA reads as TGTGCCTGGAGAAATATAGGAAAACTGTTTTTT.

This clonotype was detected a few times. The V and J genes are TRBV20-1 and TRBJ2-2, with D tentatively TRBD2 (5 bases). Deletions cut 6 bases from V and 3 bases from J, with 14 bases between. The germline CDR1 and CDR2 sequences are DFQATT and SNEGSKA (reference sequence). This CDR3 is built from 14 residues. The CDR3 DNA reads TGCAGTGCCCCTCGGACTCACGACACCGGGGAGCTGTTTTTT. It translates to CSAPRTHDTGELFF.

The table lists this clonotype with many counts. The chain links TRBV12-5 to TRBJ2-2; 10 positions match TRBD1. J lost 5 bases, V lost 6 bases, and 15 bases had no gene match. In germline, CDR1 is LGHNT, CDR2 FRNRAP. CDR3 length: 18 residues. CDR3 nucleotides: TGTGCTAGTGGGCTGACAGGGGGCGCATCCGGTAAGACCGGGGAGCTGTTTTTT. Translated: CASGLTGGASGKTGELFF.

In its sample, this clonotype was seen many times. The J gene is TRBJ1-5, the V gene TRBV11-2; D is uncertain. The CDR3 is 14 amino acids. Per germline, CDR1 SGHAT and CDR2 FQNNGV. Trimming removed 5 bases from V and 0 bases from J, with 8 bases in between. CDR3 in amino acids: CASSPENSNQPQHF. In nucleotides, the CDR3 is TGTGCCAGCAGCCCAGAGAATAGCAATCAGCCCCAGCATTTT.

This clonotype was seen many times. The J gene is TRBJ2-2, the V gene TRBV28; the D gene is possibly TRBD1 (5 bases). Germline V CDR1 and CDR2: MDHEN, SYDVKM. This CDR3 has 15 amino acids. Between the trimmed V and J ends, which lost 4 bases and 1 base, there was a span of 10 bases. CDR3 coding DNA: TGTGCCAGCAGTTACCCGACAGAGAACACCGGGGAGCTGTTTTTT. It translates to CASSYPTENTGELFF.

This clonotype was counted many times. The chain joins TRBV20-1 to TRBJ1-6; D is undetermined. V shed 5 bases and J shed 7 bases, with 18 bases lying between them. This CDR3 is built from 15 residues. From germline, CDR1 is DFQATT and CDR2 SNEGSKA (reference sequence). CDR3 in DNA: TGCAGTGCTCATGTCCAAGGACTGTACAATTCACCCCTCCACTTT. Amino acid sequence: CSAHVQGLYNSPLHF.

This clonotype was found many times. The chain is built from TRBV20-1 and TRBJ2-1; 9 bases fit TRBD2. Germline V CDR1 and CDR2: DFQATT, SNEGSKA (reference sequence). CDR3 length: 15 amino acids. The V and J ends lost 5 bases and 7 bases, in that order; junction bases with no gene match: 12. The DNA for the CDR3 is TGCAGTGCTGCGGGGGGGCAGGGGGTGGGTAATGAGCAGTTCTTC. Translated, it gives CSAAGGQGVGNEQFF.

This clonotype came up many times. The chain's CDR3 is CASSLDEWNTDTQYF. Written as DNA, the CDR3 is TGTGCCAGCAGCTTAGACGAATGGAACACAGATACGCAGTATTTT. The chain is built from TRBV7-9 and TRBJ2-3, with D hard to call. Germline lookup yields CDR1 SEHNR and CDR2 FQNEAQ (reference sequence). V was pared by 1 base and J by 2 bases, with 10 bases between. This CDR3 has 15 amino acids.

The V gene is TRBV6-1, the J gene TRBJ2-2, with D possibly being TRBD1 or TRBD2 (5 bases each). Germline assignment: CDR1 MNHNS and CDR2 SASEGT. The V end lost 6 bases, the J end lost 4 bases, and 18 bases lay between the germline ends. The CDR3 is made up of 16 amino acids. Here the CDR3 DNA reads TGTGCCAGCAGGGGACCGCAGGAGGCCTCCACCGGGGAGCTGTTTTTT. Translating gives CASRGPQEASTGELFF.

This clonotype was seen many times. The chain recombines TRBV2 with TRBJ2-3, with no clear D. The V end lost 8 bases, the J end lost 3 bases, and 6 bases lay between the germline ends. CDR1 is SNHLY and CDR2 is FYNNEI in the germline V gene. There are 11 residues in the CDR3. The CDR3 nucleotides are TGTGCCAGCTGGGCGACAGATACGCAGTATTTT. Protein sequence: CASWATDTQYF. The whole variable domain, remainder taken from reference TRBV2 and TRBJ2-3, is EPEVTQTPSHQVTQMGQEVILRCVPISNHLYFYWYRQILGQKVEFLVSFYNNEISEKSEIFDDQFSVERPDGSNFTLKIRSTKLEDSAMYFCASWATDTQYFGPGTRLTVL.

The CDR3 region has the DNA TGTGCCAGCAGTTCCAACACAAGGAATGAAAAACTGTTTTTT. It is translated as CASSSNTRNEKLFF. This sequence joins TRBV6-1 and TRBJ1-4; D is unclear. V shed 5 bases and J shed 5 bases, with 12 bases lying between them. The germline gives CDR1 MNHNS, CDR2 SASEGT. The CDR3 sequence is 14 residues long.

This clonotype was counted ten times or more. The junction does not match germline at one end; this may be a read error. V and J are TRBV10-3 and TRBJ1-1; D remains ambiguous. Germline values: CDR1 ENHRY, CDR2 SYGVKD. This CDR3 is 15 amino acids long. The CDR3: CAIRESRTGIDEAFF. The DNA of the CDR3 is TGTGCCATCAGAGAGTCACGGACGGGGATAGATGAAGCTTTCTTT.

This clonotype was seen a handful of times. V is TRBV28 and J is TRBJ1-5, with D possibly TRBD1 on 6 matching bases. The CDR3 spans 14 residues. Germline V lookup: CDR1 MDHEN, CDR2 SYDVKM. Trimming took 6 bases from V and 2 from J, leaving 11 bases between them. DNA of the CDR3: TGTGCCAGCAGCGGGGGCGCGGGCAATCAGCCCCAGCATTTT. Encoded protein: CASSGGAGNQPQHF.

The chain combines TRBV7-9 with TRBJ2-1, with 10 bases that match TRBD1. Germline V gene data show CDR1 as SEHNR and CDR2 as FQNEAQ (reference sequence). V was clipped by 7 bases and J by 6 bases; unmatched bases: 9. The CDR3 has 15 amino acids. The CDR3 region is CASNHRDRGSNEQFF. The DNA for the CDR3 is TGTGCCAGCAACCACCGGGACAGGGGATCCAATGAGCAGTTCTTC.